The rows below give T cell receptor beta chains drawn from one sample of a study of blood T cell repertoires in COVID-19. TCRdb's table, derived via immunoSEQ multiplex PCR, lists solely in-frame clones and lacks some. The data hold approximately 170,000 clones, with just under 85% observed a single time. Material: peripheral blood. The receptors shown here come from an elderly woman with COVID-19, enrolled during active disease. The CDR3 runs from the conserved cysteine through the conserved F or W. The D gene is left open where the match is weak. Rows give clone size only sometimes, using once, few, many, or a class for an expanded clone.

TRBV28	TRBD2	TRBJ2-7	NA	TGTGCCAGCAGGACATTCGAGGGACTAGACTACGAGCAGTACTTC	CASRTFEGLDYEQYF
TRBV27	NA	TRBJ1-2	NA	TGTGCCAGCAGCTCGGGTAATGGCTACACCTTC	CASSSGNGYTF
TRBV29-1	TRBD1	TRBJ1-3	once	TGCAGCGTTGAAGACCGGACAGGGGTAACTGGAAACACCATATATTTT	CSVEDRTGVTGNTIYF
TRBV28	TRBD1	TRBJ1-1	NA	TGTGCCAGCAGCCGTCTCCGGGACAGGGAACGCGCTGAAGCTTTCTTT	CASSRLRDRERAEAFF
TRBV10-3	NA	TRBJ2-7	NA	TGTGCCATCAGTGGGAGGGCTCCCTACGAGCAGTACTTC	CAISGRAPYEQYF
TRBV7-2	TRBD2	TRBJ2-1	NA	TGTGCCAGCTGGATGCGGGGGGACTACAATGAGCAGTTCTTC	CASWMRGDYNEQFF
TRBV7-2	TRBD1	TRBJ1-5	NA	TGTGCCAGCAGCGTTAACAGGGGGCTGCATCAGCCCCAGCATTTT	CASSVNRGLHQPQHF
TRBV4-2	TRBD2	TRBJ2-7	NA	TGTGCCAGCTCTAGCGGGGGGGACTTTGAGCAGTACTTC	CASSSGGDFEQYF
TRBV29-1	TRBD1	TRBJ2-3	NA	TGCAGCGTTGATGGGACAGGGGGTGCAGATACGCAGTATTTT	CSVDGTGGADTQYF
TRBV19	TRBD1	TRBJ2-2	once	TGTGCCAGTGCTCGGACAGGGAACACCGGGGAGCTGTTTTTT	CASARTGNTGELFF
TRBV4-2	TRBD2	TRBJ2-1	NA	TGTGCCAGCAGCCGGACTAGCGGCACCTACAATGAGCAGTTCTTC	CASSRTSGTYNEQFF
TRBV7-3	NA	TRBJ2-1	NA	TGTGCCAGCAGCTCACGACTTGCAAATGAGCAGTTCTTC	CASSSRLANEQFF
TRBV4-1	NA	TRBJ1-5	NA	TGCGCCAGCAGCTCCCCGGGGGGTAGCAATCAGCCCCAGCATTTT	CASSSPGGSNQPQHF
TRBV28	NA	TRBJ1-5	NA	TGTGCCAGCAGTTTTTATTCGGGGATAGGGCAGCCCCAGCATTTT	CASSFYSGIGQPQHF
TRBV5-6	NA	TRBJ1-2	once	TGTGCCAGTACTGCCAGGGTTAACTATGGCTACACCTTC	CASTARVNYGYTF
TRBV12-3/TRBV12-4	NA	TRBJ1-1	NA	TGTGCCAGCAGTCGGGACTCACCAAGGGCTTTCTTT	CASSRDSPRAFF
TRBV28	NA	TRBJ1-2	NA	TGTGCCAGCAGTTCCCCCCCCCGGGGCTACACCTTC	CASSSPPRGYTF
TRBV18	TRBD2	TRBJ2-3	NA	TGTGCCAGCTCACCCTTGATTGGGACTAGCGGGGACAGCACAGATACGCAGTATTTT	CASSPLIGTSGDSTDTQYF
TRBV5-4	TRBD1	TRBJ2-7	NA	TGTGCCAGCAGCGCTACAGGGGGCGCGGGTTACGAGCAGTACTTC	CASSATGGAGYEQYF
TRBV28	NA	TRBJ1-6	NA	TGTGCCAGCATCCGTTTCTATAATTCACCCCTCCACTTT	CASIRFYNSPLHF
TRBV11-2	NA	TRBJ2-5	NA	TGTGCCAGCAGCTTAGGGCGCGGAGAGACCCAGTACTTC	CASSLGRGETQYF
TRBV10-3	NA	TRBJ2-2	NA	TGTGCCATCAGGCGGGCAGCAGACACCGGGGAGCTGTTTTTT	CAIRRAADTGELFF
TRBV5-4	NA	TRBJ1-2	NA	TGTGCCAGCAGCGTGGACAGTAACTATGGCTACACCTTC	CASSVDSNYGYTF
TRBV18	TRBD1	TRBJ1-6	few	TGTGCCAGCTCACTACTACGGGACAGGGATTCACCCCTCCACTTT	CASSLLRDRDSPLHF
TRBV5-1	NA	TRBJ2-1	NA	TGCGCCAGCAGATTTGGTGGCCCGGCTAGAAACAATGAGCAGTTCTTC	CASRFGGPARNNEQFF
TRBV18	TRBD1	TRBJ1-2	NA	TGTGCCAGCTCACAAAATACAGGGGGCATGGACTATGGCTACACCTTC	CASSQNTGGMDYGYTF
TRBV5-4	TRBD2	TRBJ2-2	NA	TGTGCCAGCAGCTCTACTAGCGGGGGGGCGGCCACCGGGGAGCTGTTTTTT	CASSSTSGGAATGELFF
TRBV18	NA	TRBJ1-1	NA	TGTGCCAGCTCACCACAACCAGGGTACACTGAAGCTTTCTTT	CASSPQPGYTEAFF
TRBV6-5	TRBD1	TRBJ2-7	NA	TGTGCCAGCAGCGAGACAGGGGGCCACTACGAGCAGTACTTC	CASSETGGHYEQYF
TRBV21-1	NA	TRBJ2-5	NA	TGTGCCAGCATGCCGGGGAACGGGGGGGCCGGTGAGACCCAGTACTTC	CASMPGNGGAGETQYF
TRBV27	NA	TRBJ2-2	few	TGTGCCAGCTCTCGGGTGTACGACACCGGGGAGCTGTTTTTT	CASSRVYDTGELFF
TRBV27	TRBD2	TRBJ2-3	NA	TGTGCCAGCAGGCTAGCGGGGTTCACAGATACGCAGTATTTT	CASRLAGFTDTQYF
TRBV7-9	TRBD1	TRBJ1-2	once	TGTGCCAGCAGCTTATCCACACTGGGGACAGGGAAGGGCTACACCTTC	CASSLSTLGTGKGYTF
TRBV9	TRBD1	TRBJ1-2	NA	TGTGCCAGCAGCGCCTCAGGGGGCCTTGGCTACACCTTC	CASSASGGLGYTF
TRBV19	TRBD2	TRBJ2-2	once	TGTGCCAGTAGTATAGGGACCCTAGCGGGATGGTCCGGGGAGCTGTTTTTT	CASSIGTLAGWSGELFF
TRBV5-5	TRBD2	TRBJ2-3	NA	TGTGCCAGCAGCTTGGTTACTAGCGGTGATACGCAGTATTTT	CASSLVTSGDTQYF
TRBV19	NA	TRBJ2-1	NA	TGTGCCAGTAGCCCCTACCTAGTCCATGAGCAGTTCTTC	CASSPYLVHEQFF
TRBV18	TRBD1	TRBJ2-1	few	TGTGCCAGCTCACTAGCAGGGGGTACCTACAATGAGCAGTTCTTC	CASSLAGGTYNEQFF
TRBV9	TRBD2	TRBJ2-7	few	TGTGCCAGCAGCGGGACTAGCGGAGGTCCCTACGAGCAGTACTTC	CASSGTSGGPYEQYF
TRBV4-2	TRBD2	TRBJ2-7	NA	TGTGCCAGCAGCCAAGGCCTGGGGGGGTACGAGCAGTACTTC	CASSQGLGGYEQYF
TRBV5-4	NA	TRBJ1-2	NA	TGTGCCAGCAGCTTGGCCGGGGGGGGTTTAGGAGGGTATGGCTACACCTTC	CASSLAGGGLGGYGYTF
TRBV19	TRBD2	TRBJ2-3	NA	TGTGCCAGTAGTATCCGCGCGGGGGAAACAGATACGCAGTATTTT	CASSIRAGETDTQYF
TRBV18	NA	TRBJ2-3	NA	TGTGCCAGCACATTCAGAACGAGCACAGATACGCAGTATTTT	CASTFRTSTDTQYF
TRBV7-3	TRBD2	TRBJ2-1	NA	TGTGCCAGCAGCTTAACGCGAGGAGGAGCGGGGGCCTACAATGAGCAGTTCTTC	CASSLTRGGAGAYNEQFF
TRBV7-3	TRBD1	TRBJ1-2	NA	TGTGCCAGCAGCCCGGACAGGGGGTATGGCTACACCTTC	CASSPDRGYGYTF
TRBV5-4	NA	TRBJ1-2	NA	TGTGCCAGCAGCTTGGAGCCCGGTAACTATGGCTACACCTTC	CASSLEPGNYGYTF
TRBV9	TRBD2	TRBJ2-1	NA	TGTGCCAGCAGCCAACGACCGTCGGGGGGCAATGAGCAGTTCTTC	CASSQRPSGGNEQFF
TRBV4-1	TRBD1	TRBJ1-4	NA	TGCGCCAGCAGCCAAGGGGACAGGGCCGGGACACTGTTTTTT	CASSQGDRAGTLFF
TRBV27	TRBD2	TRBJ2-3	NA	TGTGCCAGCAGTGCTCGACTAGCGGGGTACACAGATACGCAGTATTTT	CASSARLAGYTDTQYF
TRBV27	NA	TRBJ2-1	NA	TGTGCCAGCAGTTACAGGGTCTCCTACAATGAGCAGTTCTTC	CASSYRVSYNEQFF